What follows describes a single T cell receptor (beta chain). The sample comes from a study of blood T cell repertoires in COVID-19. Study context: Samples representing acute and convalescent COVID-19 were sourced from the United States, Italy and Spain. PBMCs, B-cell-depleted T cells, or T cells provided the cDNA or gDNA that made up the material.

The CDR3 consists of 14 residues. The germline gives CDR1 MNHEY, CDR2 SMNVEV (reference sequence). The junction had 9 bases not matched to a gene; V was cut back by 8 bases and J by 7 bases. Original handling: Estimation of nucleated cell counts was performed using reference gene primer amplification. TCRdb keeps only in-frame clones here, not all; method: immunoSEQ multiplex PCR. The D gene and trimming were derived from the DNA, and the V and J assignments and clone size from that table. This sample has about 90,000 clones, with around 90% found just once. This sequence joins TRBV27 and TRBJ2-7, with 12 bases lining up with TRBD1. Specimen: peripheral blood. This receptor was obtained from a human donor with active COVID-19. The donor label of this sample is uncertain. The DNA of the CDR3 is TGTGCCAGCGCCCGGGGACAGGGGGCGTGGGAGCAGTACTTC. Encoded protein: CASARGQGAWEQYF.